These 13 T cell receptor beta chains were all obtained from the same sample, sequenced in a study of T cells in narcolepsy. Method: immunoSEQ multiplex PCR; TCRdb's copy keeps in-frame clones and lacks some. The sample consists of tens of thousands of clones, more than 65% of them appearing once. Sequenced sample: memory (CD45RA-) CD4+ T cells from blood. The receptors come from a human donor in good health.

The rearrangement links TRBV5-6 to TRBJ1-5; TRBD1 matches 7 bases. V was clipped by 4 bases and J by 6 bases; unmatched bases: 10. CDR3 size: 15 residues. In germline, CDR1 is SGHDT, CDR2 YYEEEE. In DNA form, the CDR3 reads TGTGCCAGCAGCCAGTATGACAGGGTAATTCAGCCCCAGCATTTT. It yields the protein CASSQYDRVIQPQHF.

This clone was seen a few times. The V gene is TRBV5-5, the J gene TRBJ1-1; a possible D gene is TRBD1 (5 bases). With 2 bases removed from V and 5 bases from J, the gap between germline ends came to 10 bases. Per germline, CDR1 SGHKS and CDR2 YYEKEE (reference sequence). The CDR3 has 13 residues. The CDR3 spells CASSFLGGTEAFF. DNA for the CDR3: TGTGCCAGCAGCTTTCTCGGGGGTACTGAAGCTTTCTTT.

The chain couples TRBV7-2 to TRBJ2-4; tentatively, D is TRBD1 (6 bases). CDR1 is SGHTA, CDR2 FQGNSA, per germline. Trimming took off 5 bases at V and 6 bases at J, with 11 bases between the two ends. This CDR3 comprises 13 residues. DNA of the CDR3: TGTGCCAGCAGCATGGACAGATCAAACATTCAGTACTTC. Translating it yields CASSMDRSNIQYF. Using reference TRBV7-2 and TRBJ2-4 for the parts outside the CDR3, the full variable domain is GAGVSQSPSNKVTEKGKDVELRCDPISGHTALYWYRQSLGQGLEFLIYFQGNSAPDKSGLPSDRFSAERTGGSVSTLTIQRTQQEDSAVYLCASSMDRSNIQYFGAGTRLSVL.

The chain recombines TRBV27 with TRBJ2-3; D is unclear. Trimming took off 7 bases at V and 0 bases at J, with 14 bases between the two ends. Germline lookup yields CDR1 MNHEY and CDR2 SMNVEV (reference sequence). This CDR3 contains 15 residues. For the CDR3, the DNA is TGTGCCAGCACCCTACGGGTAGGGAGCACAGATACGCAGTATTTT. This translates into CASTLRVGSTDTQYF.

V usage is TRBV29-1 and J usage is TRBJ2-1; tentative D call: TRBD2 (6 bases). Trimming pared 1 base from V and 0 bases from J, leaving 16 bases between. Germline CDR1 reads SQVTM; CDR2 reads ANQGSEA. CDR3 length: 17 residues. The CDR3 nucleotides are TGCAGCGTTGAAGGCGGGGAGTCTCCACGCTCCTACAATGAGCAGTTCTTC. Amino acids: CSVEGGESPRSYNEQFF.

This sequence joins TRBV10-3 and TRBJ2-7; D ambiguous. This CDR3 contains 13 residues. The germline CDR1 and CDR2 sequences are ENHRY and SYGVKD. V was trimmed by 10 bases and J by 0 bases, leaving 13 bases between them. The CDR3, as DNA: TGTGCCAGCAGACAAAGAGACTCCTACGAGCAGTACTTC. Amino acids: CASRQRDSYEQYF.

The chain couples TRBV19 to TRBJ2-3; D gene ambiguous. This CDR3 is built from 16 residues. Germline V gene data show CDR1 as LNHDA and CDR2 as SQIVND (reference sequence). Trimming left V 3 bases short and J 1 base short, with 14 bases between. The CDR3 region is CASSMGLYFGTDTQYF. CDR3 bases: TGTGCCAGTAGTATGGGATTGTACTTTGGCACAGATACGCAGTATTTT.

The chain has TRBV27 and TRBJ1-2, with no clear D. CDR3 length equals 13 residues. From germline, CDR1 is MNHEY and CDR2 SMNVEV (reference sequence). Trimming shortened V by 6 bases and J by 9 bases, and 17 bases separated the two germline ends. The CDR3 DNA sequence: TGTGCCAGCAGGGGAGGGAGGAGGGATAGCTACACCTTC. Its translation: CASRGGRRDSYTF.

By share, this clone ranks as medium-sized. Here the CDR3 DNA reads TGTGCCAGCAGCTCCGGACAGACTTTTTATGAAAAACTGTTTTTT. Its protein is CASSSGQTFYEKLFF. The chain employs TRBV7-9 and TRBJ1-4; D possibly corresponds to TRBD1 (6 bases). Germline CDR1 reads SEHNR; CDR2 reads FQNEAQ (reference sequence). The CDR3 extends over 15 amino acids. V lost 4 bases to trimming and J lost 6 bases, with 15 bases between them.

The V gene is TRBV7-3, the J gene TRBJ2-3, with TRBD2 as a possible D gene (6 bases). The CDR3 consists of 14 residues. CDR1 and CDR2 from the germline V gene are SGHTA and FQGTGA. The V and J ends lost 4 bases and 5 bases respectively, with 13 bases between them. CDR3 coding DNA: TGTGCCAGCAGCTCTGGACTAACGGGAGATACGCAGTATTTT. Translation: CASSSGLTGDTQYF. Full variable domain (rest looked up from reference TRBV7-3 and TRBJ2-3): GAGVSQTPSNKVTEKGKYVELRCDPISGHTALYWYRQSLGQGPEFLIYFQGTGAADDSGLPNDRFFAVRPEGSVSTLKIQRTERGDSAVYLCASSSGLTGDTQYFGPGTRLTVL.

The gene calls are TRBV28 and TRBJ1-4; D ambiguous. The CDR3 totals 16 residues. The germline gives CDR1 MDHEN, CDR2 SYDVKM. V lost 8 bases, J lost 7 bases, and 23 bases lay in between. The CDR3 sequence is CASGRTGGKRIEKLFF. Written as DNA, the CDR3 is TGTGCCAGCGGCCGTACGGGTGGGAAGAGGATTGAAAAACTGTTTTTT.

The chain recombines TRBV11-1 with TRBJ1-2; 7 nucleotides align to TRBD1. The germline V gene encodes CDR1 SGHAT and CDR2 FQDESV (reference sequence). V was clipped by 5 bases and J by 2 bases; unmatched bases: 8. CDR3 length: 15 residues. CDR3 bases: TGTGCCAGCAGCCTAGGACAGGTGGGAAACTATGGCTACACCTTC. Translated: CASSLGQVGNYGYTF.

The chain is built from TRBV7-9 and TRBJ2-7, with 9 bases aligning to TRBD1. From germline, CDR1 is SEHNR and CDR2 FQNEAQ (reference sequence). V shed 1 base, J shed 4 bases, and the junction held 2 bases outside the gene matches. This CDR3 contains 14 residues. The CDR3 coding sequence is TGTGCCAGCAGCTTAGGAGACAGGGGGTACGAGCAGTACTTC. Translated, it gives CASSLGDRGYEQYF.